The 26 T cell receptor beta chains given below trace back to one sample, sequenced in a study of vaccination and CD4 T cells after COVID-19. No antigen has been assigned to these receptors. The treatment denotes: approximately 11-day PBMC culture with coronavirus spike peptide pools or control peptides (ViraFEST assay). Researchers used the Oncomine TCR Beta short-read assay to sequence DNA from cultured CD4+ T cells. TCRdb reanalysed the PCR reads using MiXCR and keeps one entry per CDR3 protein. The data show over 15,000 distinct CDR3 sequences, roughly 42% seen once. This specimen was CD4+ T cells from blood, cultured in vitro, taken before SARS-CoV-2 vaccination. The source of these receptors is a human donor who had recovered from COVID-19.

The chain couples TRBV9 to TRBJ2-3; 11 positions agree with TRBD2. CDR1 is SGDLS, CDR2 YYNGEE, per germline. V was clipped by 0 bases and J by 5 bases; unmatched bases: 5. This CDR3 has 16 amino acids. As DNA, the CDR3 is TGTGCCAGCAGCGTAGGACTAGCGGGAAGAGTAGATACGCAGTATTTT. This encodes CASSVGLAGRVDTQYF.

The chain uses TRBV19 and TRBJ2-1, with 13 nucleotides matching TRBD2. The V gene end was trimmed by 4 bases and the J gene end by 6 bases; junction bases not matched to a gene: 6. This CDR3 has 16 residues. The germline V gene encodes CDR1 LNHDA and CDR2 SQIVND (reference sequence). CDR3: CASSKAGLAGFNEQFF. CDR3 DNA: TGTGCCAGTAGTAAAGCGGGACTAGCGGGGTTCAATGAGCAGTTCTTC. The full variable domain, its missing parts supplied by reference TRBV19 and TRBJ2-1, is DGGITQSPKYLFRKEGQNVTLSCEQNLNHDAMYWYRQDPGQGLRLIYYSQIVNDFQKGDIAEGYSVSREKKESFPLTVTSAQKNPTAFYLCASSKAGLAGFNEQFFGPGTRLTVL.

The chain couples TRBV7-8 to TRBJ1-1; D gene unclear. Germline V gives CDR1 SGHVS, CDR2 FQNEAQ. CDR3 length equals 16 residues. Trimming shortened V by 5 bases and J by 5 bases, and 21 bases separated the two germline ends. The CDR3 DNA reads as TGTGCCAGCAGCCGGGCTCGACTTGGAGTTGGGACTGAAGCTTTCTTT. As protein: CASSRARLGVGTEAFF.

The CDR3 here is CASSNRDPRELFF. The CDR3 nucleotides read TGTGCCAGCAGCAACCGGGACCCCAGGGAGCTGTTTTTT. The V call is TRBV7-6, the J call TRBJ2-2; D assignment may be TRBD1 or TRBD2 (5 bases each). Germline CDR1 reads SGHVS; CDR2 reads FNYEAQ. V was cut by 5 bases and J by 9 bases, with 13 bases left in between. The CDR3 totals 13 residues.

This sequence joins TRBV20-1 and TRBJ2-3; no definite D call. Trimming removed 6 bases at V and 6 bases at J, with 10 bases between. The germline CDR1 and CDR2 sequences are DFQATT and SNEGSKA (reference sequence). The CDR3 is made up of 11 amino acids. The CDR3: CSATPGDTQYF. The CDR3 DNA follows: TGCAGTGCCACCCCCGGGGATACGCAGTATTTT.

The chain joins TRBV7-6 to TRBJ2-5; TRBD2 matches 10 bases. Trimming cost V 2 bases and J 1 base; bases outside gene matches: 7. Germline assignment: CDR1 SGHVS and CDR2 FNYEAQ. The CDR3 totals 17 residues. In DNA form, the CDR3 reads TGTGCCAGCAGCTTACGGGTCCTAGCGGGGGCCCAAGAGACCCAGTACTTC. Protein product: CASSLRVLAGAQETQYF.

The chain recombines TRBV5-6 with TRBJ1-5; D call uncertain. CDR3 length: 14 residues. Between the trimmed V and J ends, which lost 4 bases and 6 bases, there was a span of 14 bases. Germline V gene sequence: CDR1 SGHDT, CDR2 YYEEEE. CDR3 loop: CASSIYTGPQPQHF. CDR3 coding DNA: TGTGCCAGCAGCATATACACTGGACCTCAGCCCCAGCATTTT.

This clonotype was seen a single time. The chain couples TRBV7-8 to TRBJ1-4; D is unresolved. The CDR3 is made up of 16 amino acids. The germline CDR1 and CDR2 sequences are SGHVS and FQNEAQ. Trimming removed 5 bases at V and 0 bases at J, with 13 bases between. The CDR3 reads CASSTWTGATNEKLFF. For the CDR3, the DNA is TGTGCCAGCAGCACATGGACTGGGGCAACTAATGAAAAACTGTTTTTT.

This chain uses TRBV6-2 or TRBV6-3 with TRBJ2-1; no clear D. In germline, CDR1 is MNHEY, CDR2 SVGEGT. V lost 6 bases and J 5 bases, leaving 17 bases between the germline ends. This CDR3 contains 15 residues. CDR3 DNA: TGTGCCAGCAGCTCGCTAGGGCCCCAAAACAATGAGCAGTTCTTC. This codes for CASSSLGPQNNEQFF.

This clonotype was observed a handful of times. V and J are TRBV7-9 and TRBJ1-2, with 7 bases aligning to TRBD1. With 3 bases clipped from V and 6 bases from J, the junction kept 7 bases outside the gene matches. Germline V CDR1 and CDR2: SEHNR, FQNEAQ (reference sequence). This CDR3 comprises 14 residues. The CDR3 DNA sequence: TGTGCCAGCAGCTTCAGCAGGGGGAATGATGGCTACACCTTC. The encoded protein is CASSFSRGNDGYTF.

CDR3 region: CASRPRLAGVHEQYF. The CDR3 region has the DNA TGTGCCAGCAGGCCCAGACTAGCGGGAGTGCACGAGCAGTACTTC. The chain has TRBV2 and TRBJ2-7; 12 bases map to TRBD2. This CDR3 is built from 15 residues. J gave up 5 bases and V 6 bases, and 8 bases lay outside the gene matches. Germline V CDR1 and CDR2: SNHLY, FYNNEI.

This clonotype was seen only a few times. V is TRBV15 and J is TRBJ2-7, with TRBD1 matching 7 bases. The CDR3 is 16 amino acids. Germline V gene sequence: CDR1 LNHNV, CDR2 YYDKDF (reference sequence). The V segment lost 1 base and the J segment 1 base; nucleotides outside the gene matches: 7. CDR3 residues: CATSRVLTGSSYEQYF. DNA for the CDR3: TGTGCCACCAGCAGAGTTCTGACAGGGAGTTCCTACGAGCAGTACTTC.

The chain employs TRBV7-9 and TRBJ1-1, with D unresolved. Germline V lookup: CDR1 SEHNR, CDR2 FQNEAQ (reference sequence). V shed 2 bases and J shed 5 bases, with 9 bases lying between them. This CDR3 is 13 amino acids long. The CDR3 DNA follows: TGTGCCAGCAGCTTACCGGTACGAACTGAAGCTTTCTTT. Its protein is CASSLPVRTEAFF.

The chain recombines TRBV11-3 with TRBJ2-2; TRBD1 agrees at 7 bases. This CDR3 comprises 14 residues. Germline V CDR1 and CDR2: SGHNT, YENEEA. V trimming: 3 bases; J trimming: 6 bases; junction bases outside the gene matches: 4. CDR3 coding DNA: TGTGCCAGCAGCTTTATGACAGGGCCCGGGGAGCTGTTTTTT. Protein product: CASSFMTGPGELFF. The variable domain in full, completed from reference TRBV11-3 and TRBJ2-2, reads EAGVVQSPRYKIIEKKQPVAFWCNPISGHNTLYWYLQNLGQGPELLIRYENEEAVDDSQLPKDRFSAERLKGVDSTLKIQPAELGDSAVYLCASSFMTGPGELFFGEGSRLTVL.

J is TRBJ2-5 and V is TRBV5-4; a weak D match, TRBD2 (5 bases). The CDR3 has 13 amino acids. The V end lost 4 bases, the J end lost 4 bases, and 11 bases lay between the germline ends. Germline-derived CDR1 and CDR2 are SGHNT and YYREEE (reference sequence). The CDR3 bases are TGTGCCAGCAGCGCCACTAGTCGAGAGACCCAGTACTTC. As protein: CASSATSRETQYF. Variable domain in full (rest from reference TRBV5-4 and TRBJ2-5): ETGVTQSPTHLIKTRGQQVTLRCSSQSGHNTVSWYQQALGQGPQFIFQYYREEENGRGNFPPRFSGLQFPNYSSELNVNALELDDSALYLCASSATSRETQYFGPGTRLLVL.

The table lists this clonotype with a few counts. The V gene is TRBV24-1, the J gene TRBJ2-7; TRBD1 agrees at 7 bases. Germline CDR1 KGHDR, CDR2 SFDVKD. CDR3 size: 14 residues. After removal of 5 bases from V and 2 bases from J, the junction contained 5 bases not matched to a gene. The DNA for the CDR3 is TGTGCCACCAGTGGTCGGCAGGGGGCCTACGAGCAGTACTTC. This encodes CATSGRQGAYEQYF.

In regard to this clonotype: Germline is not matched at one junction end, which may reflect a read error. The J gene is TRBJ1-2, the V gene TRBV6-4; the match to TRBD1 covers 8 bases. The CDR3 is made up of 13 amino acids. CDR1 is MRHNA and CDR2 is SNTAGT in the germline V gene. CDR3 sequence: CASSRDRNYSYTF. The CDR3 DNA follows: TGTGCCAGCAGCCGGGACAGGAACTATAGCTACACCTTC.

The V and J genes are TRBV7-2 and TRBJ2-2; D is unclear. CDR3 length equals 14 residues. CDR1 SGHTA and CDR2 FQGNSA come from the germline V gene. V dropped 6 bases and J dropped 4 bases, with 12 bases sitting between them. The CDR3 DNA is TGTGCCAGCAGGAACATGGCAGCCACCGGGGAGCTGTTTTTT. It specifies CASRNMAATGELFF.

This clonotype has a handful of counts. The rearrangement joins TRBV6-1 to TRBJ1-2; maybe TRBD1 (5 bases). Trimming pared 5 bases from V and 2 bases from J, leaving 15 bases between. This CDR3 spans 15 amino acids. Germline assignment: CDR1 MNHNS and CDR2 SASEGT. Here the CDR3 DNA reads TGTGCCAGCAGTAATCAAGGGTCAGGGAACTATGGCTACACCTTC. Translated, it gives CASSNQGSGNYGYTF.

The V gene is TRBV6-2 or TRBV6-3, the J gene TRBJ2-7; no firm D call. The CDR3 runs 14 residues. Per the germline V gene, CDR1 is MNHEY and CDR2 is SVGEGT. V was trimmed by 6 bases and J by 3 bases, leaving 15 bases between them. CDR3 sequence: CASSQAPGFYEQYF. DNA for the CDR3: TGTGCCAGCAGCCAAGCCCCCGGCTTCTACGAGCAGTACTTC.

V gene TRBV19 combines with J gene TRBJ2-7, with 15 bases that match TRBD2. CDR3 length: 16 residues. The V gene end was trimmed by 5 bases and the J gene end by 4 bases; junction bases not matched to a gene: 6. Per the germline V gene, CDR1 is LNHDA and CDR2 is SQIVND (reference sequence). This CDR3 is CASSAGTSGGSYEQYF. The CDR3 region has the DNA TGTGCCAGTAGTGCCGGGACTAGCGGGGGGTCATACGAGCAGTACTTC.

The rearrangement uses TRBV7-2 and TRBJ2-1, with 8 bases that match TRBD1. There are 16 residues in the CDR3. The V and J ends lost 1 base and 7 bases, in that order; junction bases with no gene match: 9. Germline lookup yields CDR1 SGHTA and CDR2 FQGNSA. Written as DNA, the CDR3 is TGTGCCAGCAGCTTAGGAGTCATGCAGGGGGCAAATGAGCAGTTCTTC. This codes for CASSLGVMQGANEQFF.

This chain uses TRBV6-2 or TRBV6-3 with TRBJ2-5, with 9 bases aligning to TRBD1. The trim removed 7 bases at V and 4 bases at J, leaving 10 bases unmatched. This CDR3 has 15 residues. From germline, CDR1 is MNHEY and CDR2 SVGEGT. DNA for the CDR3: TGTGCCAGCATCCCTGGGGACAGGGTGGGAGAGACCCAGTACTTC. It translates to CASIPGDRVGETQYF.

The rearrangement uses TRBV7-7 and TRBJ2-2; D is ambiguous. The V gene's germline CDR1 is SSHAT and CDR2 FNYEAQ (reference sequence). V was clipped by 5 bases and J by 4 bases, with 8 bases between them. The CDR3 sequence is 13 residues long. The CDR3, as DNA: TGTGCCAGCAGCCCCCTGGGCACCGGGGAGCTGTTTTTT. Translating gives CASSPLGTGELFF.

The CDR3 sequence: CASGSRTYSYEQYF. The CDR3 DNA reads as TGTGCTAGTGGTTCCCGGACCTATTCTTACGAGCAGTACTTC. This sequence joins TRBV12-5 and TRBJ2-7; D not certain. Trimming removed 4 bases from V and 4 bases from J, with 14 bases in between. The CDR3 is made up of 14 amino acids. Germline V gives CDR1 LGHNT, CDR2 FRNRAP.

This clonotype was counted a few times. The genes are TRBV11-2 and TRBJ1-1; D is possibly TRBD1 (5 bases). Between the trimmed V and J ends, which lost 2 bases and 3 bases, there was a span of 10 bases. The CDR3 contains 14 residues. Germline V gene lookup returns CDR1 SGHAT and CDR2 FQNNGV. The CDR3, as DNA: TGTGCCAGCAGCTTATTCGGGGGAGACACTGAAGCTTTCTTT. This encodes CASSLFGGDTEAFF.